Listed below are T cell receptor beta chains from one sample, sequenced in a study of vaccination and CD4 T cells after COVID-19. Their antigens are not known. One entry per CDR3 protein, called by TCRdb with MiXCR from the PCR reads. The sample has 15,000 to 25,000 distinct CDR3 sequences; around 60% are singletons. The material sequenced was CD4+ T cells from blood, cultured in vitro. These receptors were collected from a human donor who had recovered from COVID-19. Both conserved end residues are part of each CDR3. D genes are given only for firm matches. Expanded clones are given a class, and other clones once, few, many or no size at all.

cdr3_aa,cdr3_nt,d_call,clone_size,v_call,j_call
CATTEERQGGEYF,TGTGCCACCACGGAGGAACGACAGGGAGGGGAGTACTTC,-,-,TRBV2,TRBJ2-7
CASRIREGGKLETQYF,TGTGCCAGCAGAATTCGTGAGGGTGGTAAGTTGGAGACCCAGTACTTC,-,once,TRBV6-1,TRBJ2-5
CSVGKGAQETQYF,TGCAGCGTTGGGAAGGGGGCTCAAGAGACCCAGTACTTC,TRBD1,once,TRBV29-1,TRBJ2-5
CSVEVRDRENYGYTF,TGCAGCGTTGAAGTTCGGGACAGGGAAAACTATGGCTACACCTTC,TRBD1,-,TRBV29-1,TRBJ1-2
CASSGWRGDQPQHF,TGTGCCAGCAGTGGATGGCGGGGGGATCAGCCCCAGCATTTT,-,few,TRBV6-1,TRBJ1-5
CASSRTSPGELFF,TGTGCCAGCAGCCGGACTAGCCCCGGGGAGCTGTTTTTT,TRBD2,-,TRBV12-3/TRBV12-4,TRBJ2-2
CASRPGQGADYGYTF,TGTGCCAGCAGACCGGGACAGGGGGCGGACTATGGCTACACCTTC,TRBD1,-,TRBV28,TRBJ1-2
CATSRGSRGRTDTQYF,TGTGCCACCAGCAGAGGGAGTCGGGGCCGCACAGATACGCAGTATTTT,-,-,TRBV15,TRBJ2-3
CASSVGQGQETQYF,TGCGCCAGCAGTGTGGGACAGGGCCAAGAGACCCAGTACTTC,TRBD1,-,TRBV10-1,TRBJ2-5
CAISGTGNTEAFF,TGTGCCATCAGCGGGACAGGGAACACTGAAGCTTTCTTT,TRBD1,-,TRBV10-3,TRBJ1-1
CAISERIPGQGADGYTF,TGTGCCATCAGTGAGCGGATCCCGGGACAGGGGGCTGATGGCTACACCTTC,TRBD1,-,TRBV10-3,TRBJ1-2
CASSYRREHTGELFF,TGTGCCAGCAGTTACCGGCGGGAGCACACCGGGGAGCTGTTTTTT,TRBD2,few,TRBV6-5,TRBJ2-2
CASSYTGTGWNSPLHF,TGTGCCAGCAGTTACACCGGGACAGGGTGGAATTCACCCCTCCACTTT,TRBD1,few,TRBV6-5,TRBJ1-6
CASSFFGQITDTQYF,TGTGCCAGCAGTTTTTTTGGTCAGATCACAGATACGCAGTATTTT,-,-,TRBV28,TRBJ2-3
CSARIAGFNTDTQYF,TGCAGTGCTAGAATAGCGGGATTCAACACAGATACGCAGTATTTT,TRBD2,-,TRBV20-1,TRBJ2-3
CASTLGAGLSNQPQHF,TGTGCCAGTACCCTAGGGGCGGGGCTTAGCAATCAGCCCCAGCATTTT,-,-,TRBV19,TRBJ1-5
CASSYGYDSGEQYF,TGTGCCAGCAGTTACGGGTACGATAGTGGCGAGCAGTACTTC,-,few,TRBV6-5,TRBJ2-7
CASRTTSGSGADTQYF,TGTGCCAGCAGGACAACTAGCGGGAGTGGAGCAGATACGCAGTATTTT,TRBD2,-,TRBV28,TRBJ2-3
CASSYSFAPPLPYGYTF,TGTGCCAGCAGTTACTCGTTCGCTCCTCCCCTACCTTATGGCTACACCTTC,-,-,TRBV6-5,TRBJ1-2
CASSLDLLFGNRGQTYEQYF,TGTGCCAGCAGCTTAGATCTACTTTTCGGGAACAGGGGCCAAACCTACGAGCAGTACTTC,TRBD1,-,TRBV11-3,TRBJ2-7
CASNGLGDTQYF,TGTGCCAGCAACGGACTAGGGGATACGCAGTATTTT,TRBD2,few,TRBV2,TRBJ2-3
CASKPGAGSYEQYF,TGTGCCAGCAAGCCGGGAGCGGGGTCCTACGAGCAGTACTTC,TRBD2,-,TRBV6-1,TRBJ2-7
CASSQQGEGSPLHF,TGTGCCAGCAGTCAACAGGGAGAGGGTTCACCCCTCCACTTT,-,-,TRBV6-1,TRBJ1-6
CASSSERSSPLHF,TGTGCCAGCAGTTCCGAGAGATCTTCACCCCTCCACTTT,-,-,TRBV6-5,TRBJ1-6
CASSRGTTNEKLFF,TGTGCCAGCAGTCGGGGAACAACTAATGAAAAACTGTTTTTT,-,-,TRBV27,TRBJ1-4
CASGEFRGKWETQYF,TGTGCCAGCGGTGAATTCAGGGGGAAGTGGGAGACCCAGTACTTC,TRBD1,-,TRBV6-1,TRBJ2-5
CASSEPFPGTIYF,TGTGCCAGCAGTGAGCCCTTCCCGGGCACCATATATTTT,-,-,TRBV6-4,TRBJ1-3
CASSGGLGETQYF,TGTGCCAGCTCTGGCGGTCTGGGGGAGACCCAGTACTTC,-,-,TRBV2,TRBJ2-5
CATSRGMGQGTDTQYF,TGTGCCACCAGCAGAGGAATGGGACAGGGTACAGATACGCAGTATTTT,TRBD1,-,TRBV15,TRBJ2-3
CSARYRDSENYGYTF,TGCAGTGCTAGATACCGGGACAGCGAGAACTATGGCTACACCTTC,TRBD1,-,TRBV20-1,TRBJ1-2
CASRSSQGAKEDIQYF,TGTGCCAGCAGATCCTCCCAGGGGGCGAAAGAGGACATTCAGTACTTC,TRBD1,-,TRBV28,TRBJ2-4
CASSFGGRGLGTDTQYF,TGTGCCAGCAGCTTTGGCGGGAGGGGGTTGGGCACAGATACGCAGTATTTT,TRBD2,-,TRBV7-3,TRBJ2-3
CATSVTSGKNEQFF,TGTGCCACCAGTGTTACTAGCGGGAAGAATGAGCAGTTCTTC,TRBD2,once,TRBV24-1,TRBJ2-1
CASTSRTEKYQPQHF,TGTGCCAGTACCTCGAGGACAGAGAAATATCAGCCCCAGCATTTT,-,few,TRBV19,TRBJ1-5
CASSLSGDGSNQPQHF,TGTGCCAGCAGTTTATCAGGGGATGGTAGCAATCAGCCCCAGCATTTT,-,few,TRBV27,TRBJ1-5
CATTGGWDSPLHF,TGTGCCACTACAGGGGGTTGGGATTCACCCCTCCACTTT,TRBD1,-,TRBV19,TRBJ1-6
CATSRFTGSRTLGYTF,TGTGCCACCAGCAGATTTACAGGGTCCCGTACCCTTGGCTACACCTTC,-,few,TRBV15,TRBJ1-2
CASSPGGTSGSETQYF,TGTGCCAGCAGCCCAGGCGGGACTAGCGGGTCCGAGACCCAGTACTTC,TRBD2,-,TRBV7-7,TRBJ2-5
CATSAPPGLAGGPRDEQFF,TGTGCCACCAGTGCCCCCCCGGGACTAGCGGGAGGGCCTAGGGATGAGCAGTTCTTC,TRBD2,-,TRBV24-1,TRBJ2-1
CASSYYSPGGLAGGNNEQFF,TGTGCCAGCAGTTACTATAGTCCCGGTGGGCTAGCGGGGGGAAACAATGAGCAGTTCTTC,TRBD2,-,TRBV6-2/TRBV6-3,TRBJ2-1
CASSGSTNQPQHF,TGTGCCAGTAGTGGGAGTACCAATCAGCCCCAGCATTTT,-,few,TRBV19,TRBJ1-5
CASSIMRQGNQPQHF,TGTGCCAGTAGTATAATGAGACAGGGTAATCAGCCCCAGCATTTT,TRBD1,few,TRBV19,TRBJ1-5
CASSSGTGTDEAFF,TGTGCCAGTAGCTCCGGGACAGGGACGGATGAAGCTTTCTTT,TRBD1,-,TRBV19,TRBJ1-1
CASSRIGGPPNQPQHF,TGTGCCAGTAGTAGAATAGGGGGCCCCCCCAATCAGCCCCAGCATTTT,TRBD1,-,TRBV19,TRBJ1-5
CASSSGQGAPRDGYTF,TGTGCCAGCAGCTCGGGACAGGGAGCCCCGCGGGATGGCTACACCTTC,TRBD1,-,TRBV5-4,TRBJ1-2
CSAEIAGGGWETQYF,TGCAGTGCTGAGATAGCGGGAGGCGGGTGGGAGACCCAGTACTTC,TRBD2,-,TRBV20-1,TRBJ2-5
CASSPSGQGAENQPQHF,TGTGCCAGCAGTCCCTCCGGACAGGGGGCAGAGAATCAGCCCCAGCATTTT,TRBD1,-,TRBV12-3/TRBV12-4,TRBJ1-5
CASSVAGGTDTQYF,TGCGCCAGCAGTGTGGCGGGAGGCACAGATACGCAGTATTTT,TRBD2,once,TRBV10-1,TRBJ2-3
CASNPDRFLNYGYTF,TGTGCCAGTAACCCAGACAGATTCCTAAACTATGGCTACACCTTC,-,-,TRBV19,TRBJ1-2
CAGSSRVGNSPLHF,TGTGCCGGAAGCAGTCGGGTTGGTAATTCACCCCTCCACTTT,-,-,TRBV2,TRBJ1-6